A single sample gave rise to the 25 T cell receptor beta chains below, sequenced in a study of shared clonotypes between healthy human individuals. The repertoire was sequenced with immunoSEQ multiplex PCR; TCRdb's copy has only in-frame clones and lacks some. The data show millions of clones, around 90% seen once. Sequenced input: naive CD4+ T cells sorted from blood. Subset indicated: CD45RA+ positively selected. These receptors all come from a man aged 18-30 years in good health.

This chain connects TRBV28 to TRBJ2-2; either TRBD1 or TRBD2 may supply D (5 bases each). Looked up from germline, CDR1 is MDHEN and CDR2 is SYDVKM. The V end was cut by 6 bases, the J end by 4 bases, with 15 bases between. The CDR3 runs 15 residues. The CDR3 loop is CASSPLGVGTGELFF. The CDR3 DNA reads TGTGCCAGCAGCCCCCTGGGGGTGGGCACCGGGGAGCTGTTTTTT.

This chain joins TRBV6-1 and TRBJ2-2; D is possibly TRBD2 (7 bases). V lost 4 bases and J lost 5, with 20 bases in between. CDR1 is MNHNS, CDR2 SASEGT, per germline. CDR3 length: 17 amino acids. The CDR3 loop is CASSGSLTRGGTGELFF. The DNA of the CDR3 is TGTGCCAGCAGTGGATCACTGACCAGGGGAGGGACCGGGGAGCTGTTTTTT.

The chain carries TRBV7-6 and TRBJ2-5, with 14 bases fitting TRBD2. The V and J ends lost 4 bases and 11 bases, in that order; junction bases with no gene match: 9. Germline-derived CDR1 and CDR2 are SGHVS and FNYEAQ. The CDR3 sequence is 15 residues long. The CDR3 coding sequence is TGTGCCAGCAGCTCGGGACTAGCGGGAGTTTGGGAGCAGTACTTC. Translated: CASSSGLAGVWEQYF.

The rearrangement uses TRBV5-4 and TRBJ1-1, with D unresolved. V was clipped by 4 bases and J by 7 bases, with 14 bases between them. This CDR3 has 13 amino acids. Germline V CDR1 and CDR2: SGHNT, YYREEE (reference sequence). CDR3 protein: CASSREGGVEAFF. DNA for the CDR3: TGTGCCAGCAGCCGGGAGGGTGGGGTTGAAGCTTTCTTT. Complete variable domain (other parts from reference TRBV5-4 and TRBJ1-1): ETGVTQSPTHLIKTRGQQVTLRCSSQSGHNTVSWYQQALGQGPQFIFQYYREEENGRGNFPPRFSGLQFPNYSSELNVNALELDDSALYLCASSREGGVEAFFGQGTRLTVV.

V usage is TRBV6-1 and J usage is TRBJ2-7, with D maybe TRBD1 (6 bases). The CDR3 consists of 14 residues. V was cut by 4 bases and J by 2 bases, with 12 bases left in between. Germline V CDR1 and CDR2: MNHNS, SASEGT. The CDR3 DNA reads TGTGCCAGCAGTGTCGCAGGGGTGGCCTACGAGCAGTACTTC. Translation: CASSVAGVAYEQYF.

CDR3 amino acids: CASSLAPHQLYEQYF. The CDR3 nucleotides read TGTGCCAGCAGCTTAGCACCCCACCAGCTCTACGAGCAGTACTTC. The rearrangement joins TRBV7-2 to TRBJ2-7; D gene uncertain. V lost 0 bases to trimming and J lost 3 bases, with 12 bases between them. The germline CDR1 and CDR2 sequences are SGHTA and FQGNSA. The CDR3 consists of 15 residues.

The chain joins TRBV19 to TRBJ2-5, with 7 bases identical to TRBD2. V lost 6 bases and J lost 3; bases outside the gene matches: 13. This CDR3 comprises 16 residues. The germline gives CDR1 LNHDA, CDR2 SQIVND (reference sequence). The CDR3 reads CASRGRGVVSKETQYF. Here the CDR3 DNA reads TGTGCCAGTAGGGGACGGGGGGTCGTCTCCAAAGAGACCCAGTACTTC.

This clone was seen just once. CDR3 sequence: CATSRGGASQGRGETQYF. For the CDR3, the DNA is TGTGCCACCAGCAGAGGTGGGGCGTCACAGGGGCGGGGGGAGACCCAGTACTTC. The rearrangement uses TRBV15 and TRBJ2-5; either TRBD1 or TRBD2 may supply D (7 bases each). The CDR3 runs 18 residues. Germline-derived CDR1 and CDR2 are LNHNV and YYDKDF (reference sequence). V gave up 1 base and J gave up 5 bases, with 23 bases separating them.

In nucleotides, the CDR3 is TGTGCCAGCAGCTCCTCGGGGTGGGGTACGTACAATGAGCAGTTCTTC. Translating gives CASSSSGWGTYNEQFF. V is TRBV5-4 and J is TRBJ2-1; tentative D call: TRBD2 (5 bases). With 3 bases removed from V and 4 bases from J, the gap between germline ends came to 17 bases. This CDR3 spans 16 amino acids. CDR1 is SGHNT, CDR2 YYREEE, per germline (reference sequence).

Only one count was recorded for this clone. The genes are TRBV6-5 and TRBJ2-7; 14 bases map to TRBD2. The V gene end was trimmed by 4 bases and the J gene end by 7 bases; junction bases not matched to a gene: 9. Germline V gene data show CDR1 as MNHEY and CDR2 as SVGAGI. The CDR3 is 16 amino acids. Here the CDR3 reads CASSFLGLAGVSEQYF. CDR3 sequence (DNA): TGTGCCAGCAGTTTCTTGGGACTAGCGGGAGTGTCGGAGCAGTACTTC.

V usage is TRBV18 and J usage is TRBJ2-6, with D perhaps given as TRBD1 or TRBD2 (5 bases each). CDR1 is KGHSH, CDR2 LQKENI, per germline. Trimming shortened V by 4 bases and J by 4 bases, and 20 bases separated the two germline ends. The CDR3 has 18 amino acids. This CDR3 is CASSLRQGALEGANVLTF. The DNA for the CDR3 is TGTGCCAGCTCACTCCGCCAGGGAGCGCTCGAGGGGGCCAACGTCCTGACTTTC.

The V gene is TRBV5-4, the J gene TRBJ2-7; the D gene is possibly TRBD2 (6 bases). The V and J ends lost 4 bases and 3 bases respectively, with 11 bases between them. This CDR3 spans 13 amino acids. Germline CDR1 reads SGHNT; CDR2 reads YYREEE (reference sequence). The CDR3, as DNA: TGTGCCAGCAGCCGGGACTCGGACTACGAGCAGTACTTC. Residues: CASSRDSDYEQYF.

The J gene is TRBJ2-3, the V gene TRBV5-1; the D is unclear. The V gene's germline CDR1 is SGHRS and CDR2 YFSETQ. The CDR3 sequence is 13 residues long. V dropped 5 bases and J dropped 3 bases, with 10 bases sitting between them. DNA for the CDR3: TGCGCCAGCAGGATCTCTCCAACAGATACGCAGTATTTT. The encoded protein is CASRISPTDTQYF. Variable domain in full (rest from reference TRBV5-1 and TRBJ2-3): KAGVTQTPRYLIKTRGQQVTLSCSPISGHRSVSWYQQTPGQGLQFLFEYFSETQRNKGNFPGRFSGRQFSNSRSEMNVSTLELGDSALYLCASRISPTDTQYFGPGTRLTVL.

The V gene is TRBV19, the J gene TRBJ1-5, with D unclear. With 3 bases removed from V and 0 bases from J, the gap between germline ends came to 6 bases. Germline CDR1 reads LNHDA; CDR2 reads SQIVND (reference sequence). The CDR3 consists of 14 residues. CDR3 region: CASSIANSNQPQHF. As DNA, the CDR3 is TGTGCCAGTAGTATTGCCAATAGCAATCAGCCCCAGCATTTT.

The J gene is TRBJ2-5, the V gene TRBV6-5; D is perhaps TRBD1 (5 bases). Trimming shortened V by 6 bases and J by 5 bases, and 10 bases separated the two germline ends. There are 12 residues in the CDR3. Per germline, CDR1 MNHEY and CDR2 SVGAGI. The chain's CDR3 is CASRPKGETQYF. In DNA, the CDR3 is TGTGCCAGCAGGCCTAAGGGGGAGACCCAGTACTTC.

The chain employs TRBV6-5 and TRBJ1-3; D uncertain. Germline lookup yields CDR1 MNHEY and CDR2 SVGAGI. With 2 bases removed from V and 3 bases from J, the gap between germline ends came to 8 bases. CDR3 length: 14 residues. The CDR3: CASSYRRDGNTIYF. The CDR3 DNA follows: TGTGCCAGCAGTTACAGACGGGATGGAAACACCATATATTTT.

This chain joins TRBV28 and TRBJ1-1; D uncertain. The germline gives CDR1 MDHEN, CDR2 SYDVKM. This CDR3 contains 15 residues. V was shortened by 7 bases and J by 3 bases, with 18 bases between the two germline ends. CDR3 residues: CASNPAGKRDTEAFF. In DNA form, the CDR3 reads TGTGCCAGCAACCCCGCGGGCAAAAGGGACACTGAAGCTTTCTTT.

This sequence joins TRBV30 and TRBJ1-3; TRBD1 matches at 10 bases. V lost 2 bases and J lost 3; bases outside the gene matches: 4. Germline CDR1 reads GTSNPN; CDR2 reads SVGIG (reference sequence). This CDR3 is 15 amino acids long. DNA of the CDR3: TGTGCCTGGAGTCGACAGGGGGCTCGTGGAAACACCATATATTTT. Its translation is CAWSRQGARGNTIYF.

The rearrangement joins TRBV29-1 to TRBJ2-7; 10 bases line up with TRBD1. Germline V gene data show CDR1 as SQVTM and CDR2 as ANQGSEA. The CDR3 is 13 amino acids. Trimming removed 4 bases from V and 2 bases from J; junction bases left unmatched: 2. CDR3 coding DNA: TGCAGCGTTGGACAGGGGGCCCCCTACGAGCAGTACTTC. It is translated as CSVGQGAPYEQYF.

Remarks on this clone: Other DNA sequences in the sample encode the same CDR3. The V gene is TRBV10-3, the J gene TRBJ2-2; D is unresolved. CDR3 length: 13 residues. In germline, CDR1 is ENHRY, CDR2 SYGVKD. Trimming took off 4 bases at V and 2 bases at J, with 5 bases between the two ends. Here the CDR3 DNA reads TGTGCCATCAGTGGCGGTAACACCGGGGAGCTGTTTTTT. Translated, it gives CAISGGNTGELFF.

V and J are TRBV7-2 and TRBJ2-7; 7 nucleotides line up with TRBD2. Germline CDR1 reads SGHTA; CDR2 reads FQGNSA. The V segment lost 5 bases and the J segment 3 bases; nucleotides outside the gene matches: 10. The CDR3 spans 15 residues. CDR3: CASSTRPGLNYEQYF. In nucleotides, the CDR3 is TGTGCCAGCAGCACGAGGCCGGGACTAAACTACGAGCAGTACTTC.

This chain's CDR3 is CASSMEAGGRETQYF. CDR3 sequence (DNA): TGCGCCAGCAGTATGGAAGCGGGAGGGAGGGAGACCCAGTACTTC. The chain has TRBV5-1 and TRBJ2-5; TRBD2 aligns across 10 bases. Unmatched junction bases numbered 9, after V lost 5 bases and J lost 5 bases. Germline V gene sequence: CDR1 SGHRS, CDR2 YFSETQ. The CDR3 covers 15 residues.

This chain links TRBV2 with TRBJ1-6, with 8 nucleotides matching TRBD1. Germline CDR1 reads SNHLY; CDR2 reads FYNNEI. V lost 3 bases, J lost 2 bases, and 6 bases stayed unmatched. The CDR3 runs to 17 residues. CDR3: CASSDMTGVTYNSPLHF. The CDR3 DNA is TGTGCCAGCAGTGACATGACAGGGGTGACCTATAATTCACCCCTCCACTTT.

The rearrangement links TRBV5-4 to TRBJ2-5, with D perhaps TRBD1 or TRBD2 (5 bases each). The CDR3 is 14 amino acids. The ends were cut back, 0 bases at V and 7 bases at J, with 13 bases in the middle. CDR1 is SGHNT and CDR2 is YYREEE in the germline V gene (reference sequence). The CDR3 region is CASSLASSQGTQYF. The CDR3 nucleotides are TGTGCCAGCAGCTTGGCCTCTAGCCAGGGGACCCAGTACTTC.

This rearrangement joins TRBV19 to TRBJ1-2; 8 bases agree with TRBD1. After removal of 10 bases from V and 4 bases from J, the junction contained 14 bases not matched to a gene. The CDR3 length is 15 residues. CDR1 is LNHDA, CDR2 SQIVND, per germline (reference sequence). The CDR3 spells CATSSPTTGAYGYTF. The CDR3 nucleotides read TGTGCCACATCGAGCCCCACGACAGGGGCCTATGGCTACACCTTC.